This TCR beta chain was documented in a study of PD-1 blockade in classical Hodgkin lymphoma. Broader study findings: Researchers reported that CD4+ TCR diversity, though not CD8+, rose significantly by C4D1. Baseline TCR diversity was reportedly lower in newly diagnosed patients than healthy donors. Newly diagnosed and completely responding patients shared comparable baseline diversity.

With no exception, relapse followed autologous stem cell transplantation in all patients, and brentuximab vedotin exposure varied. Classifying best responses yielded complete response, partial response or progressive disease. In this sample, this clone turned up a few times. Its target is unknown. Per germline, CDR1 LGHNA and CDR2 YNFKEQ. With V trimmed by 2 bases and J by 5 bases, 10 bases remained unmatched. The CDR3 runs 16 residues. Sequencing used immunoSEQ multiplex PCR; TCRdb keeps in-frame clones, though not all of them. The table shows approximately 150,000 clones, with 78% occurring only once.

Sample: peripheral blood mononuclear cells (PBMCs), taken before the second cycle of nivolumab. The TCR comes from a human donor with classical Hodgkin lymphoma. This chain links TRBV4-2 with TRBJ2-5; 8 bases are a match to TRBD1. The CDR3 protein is CASSQTRDRGGETQYF. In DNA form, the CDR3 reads TGTGCCAGCAGCCAAACCCGTGACAGGGGTGGTGAGACCCAGTACTTC.